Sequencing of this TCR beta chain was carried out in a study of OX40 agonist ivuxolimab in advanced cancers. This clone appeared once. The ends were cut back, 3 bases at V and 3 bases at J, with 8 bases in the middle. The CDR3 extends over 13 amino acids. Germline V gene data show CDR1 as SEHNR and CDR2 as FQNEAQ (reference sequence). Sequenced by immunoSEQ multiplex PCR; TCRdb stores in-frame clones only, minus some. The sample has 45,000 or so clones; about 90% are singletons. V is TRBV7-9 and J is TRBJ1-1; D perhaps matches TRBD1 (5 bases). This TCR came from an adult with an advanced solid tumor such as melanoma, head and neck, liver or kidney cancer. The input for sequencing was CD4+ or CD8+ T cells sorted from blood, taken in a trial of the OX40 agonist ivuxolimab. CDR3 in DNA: TGTGCCAGCAGCTTTATCAGGGACACTGAAGCTTTCTTT. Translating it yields CASSFIRDTEAFF.